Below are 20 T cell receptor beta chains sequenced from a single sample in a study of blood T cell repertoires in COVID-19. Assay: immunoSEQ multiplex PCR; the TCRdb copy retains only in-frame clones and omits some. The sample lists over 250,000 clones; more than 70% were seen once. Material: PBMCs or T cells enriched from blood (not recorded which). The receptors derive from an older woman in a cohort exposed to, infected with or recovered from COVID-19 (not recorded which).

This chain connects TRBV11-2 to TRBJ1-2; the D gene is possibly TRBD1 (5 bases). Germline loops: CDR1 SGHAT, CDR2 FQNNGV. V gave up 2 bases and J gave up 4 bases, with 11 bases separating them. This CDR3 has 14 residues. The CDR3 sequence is CASSLSGGTYGYTF. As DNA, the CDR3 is TGTGCCAGCAGCTTAAGCGGAGGGACCTATGGCTACACCTTC.

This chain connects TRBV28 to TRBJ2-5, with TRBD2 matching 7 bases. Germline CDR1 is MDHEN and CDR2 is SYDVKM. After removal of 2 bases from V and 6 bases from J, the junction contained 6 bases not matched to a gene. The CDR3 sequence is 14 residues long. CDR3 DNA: TGTGCCAGCAGTTTACCGGGGCGGGAGAAGACCCAGTACTTC. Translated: CASSLPGREKTQYF.

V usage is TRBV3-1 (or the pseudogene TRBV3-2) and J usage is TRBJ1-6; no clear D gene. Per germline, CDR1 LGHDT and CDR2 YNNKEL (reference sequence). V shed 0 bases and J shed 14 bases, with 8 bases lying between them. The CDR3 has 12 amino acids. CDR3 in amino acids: CASSQDREALHF. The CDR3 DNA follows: TGTGCCAGCAGCCAAGACAGAGAGGCCCTCCACTTT.

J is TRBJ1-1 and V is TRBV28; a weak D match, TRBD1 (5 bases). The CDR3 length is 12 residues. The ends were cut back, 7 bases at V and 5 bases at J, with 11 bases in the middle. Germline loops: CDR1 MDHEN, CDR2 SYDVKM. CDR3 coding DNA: TGTGCCAGCATTTCCGGGGGGACTGAAGCTTTCTTT. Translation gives CASISGGTEAFF. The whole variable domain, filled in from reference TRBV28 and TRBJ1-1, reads DVKVTQSSRYLVKRTGEKVFLECVQDMDHENMFWYRQDPGLGLRLIYFSYDVKMKEKGDIPEGYSVSREKKERFSLILESASTNQTSMYLCASISGGTEAFFGQGTRLTVV.

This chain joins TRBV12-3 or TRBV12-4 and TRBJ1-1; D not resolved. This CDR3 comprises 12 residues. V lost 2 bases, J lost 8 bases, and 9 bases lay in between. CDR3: CASSLTQREAFF. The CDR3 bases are TGTGCCAGCAGTTTAACCCAACGGGAAGCTTTCTTT.

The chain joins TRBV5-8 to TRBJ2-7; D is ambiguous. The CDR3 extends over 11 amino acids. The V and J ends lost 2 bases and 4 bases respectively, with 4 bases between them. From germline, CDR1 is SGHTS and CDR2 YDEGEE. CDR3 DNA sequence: TGTGCCAGCAGCTTTCTGTACGAGCAGTACTTC. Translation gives CASSFLYEQYF.

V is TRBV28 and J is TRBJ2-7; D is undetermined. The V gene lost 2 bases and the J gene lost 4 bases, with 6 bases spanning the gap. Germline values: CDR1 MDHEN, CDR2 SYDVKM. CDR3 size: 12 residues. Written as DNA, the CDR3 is TGTGCCAGCAGTTTACTCCCTTACGAGCAGTACTTC. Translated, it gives CASSLLPYEQYF.

The DNA of the CDR3 is TGTGCCAGCTCAAGCGCTTTAGGGGACGAGCAGTACTTC. Its translation: CASSSALGDEQYF. The chain couples TRBV9 to TRBJ2-7, with D maybe TRBD1 (5 bases). Germline CDR1 is SGDLS and CDR2 is YYNGEE. The CDR3 runs to 13 residues. V was clipped by 7 bases and J by 5 bases, with 16 bases between them.

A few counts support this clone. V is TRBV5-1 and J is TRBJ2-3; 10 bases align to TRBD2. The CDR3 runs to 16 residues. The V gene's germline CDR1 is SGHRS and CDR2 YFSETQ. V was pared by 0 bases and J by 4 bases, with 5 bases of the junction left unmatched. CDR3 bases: TGCGCCAGCAGCTTGGCGTCTAGCGGGAGTCCAGATACGCAGTATTTT. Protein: CASSLASSGSPDTQYF.

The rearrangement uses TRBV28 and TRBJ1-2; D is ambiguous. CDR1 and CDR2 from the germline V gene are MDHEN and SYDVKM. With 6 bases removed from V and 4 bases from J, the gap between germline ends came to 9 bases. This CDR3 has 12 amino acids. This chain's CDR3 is CASSITGYGYTF. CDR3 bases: TGTGCCAGCAGCATTACGGGCTATGGCTACACCTTC.

The CDR3 coding sequence is TGTGCCAGCAGCAAAGCGGGGTGGGGACTAGCGGGAAGTTCGTTTCAGGCCTACGAGCAGTACTTC. Its protein product is CASSKAGWGLAGSSFQAYEQYF. This chain connects TRBV21-1 to TRBJ2-7; TRBD2, as called in the table, went unchecked against the DNA. TRBV21-1 is flagged as a pseudogene. CDR3 length: 22 amino acids.

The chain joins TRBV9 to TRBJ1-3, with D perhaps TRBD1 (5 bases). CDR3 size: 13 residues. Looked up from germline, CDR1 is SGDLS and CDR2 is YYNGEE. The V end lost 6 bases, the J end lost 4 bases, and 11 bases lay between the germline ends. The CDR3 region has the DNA TGTGCCAGCACCAGGACAACCGGAAACACCATATATTTT. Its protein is CASTRTTGNTIYF.

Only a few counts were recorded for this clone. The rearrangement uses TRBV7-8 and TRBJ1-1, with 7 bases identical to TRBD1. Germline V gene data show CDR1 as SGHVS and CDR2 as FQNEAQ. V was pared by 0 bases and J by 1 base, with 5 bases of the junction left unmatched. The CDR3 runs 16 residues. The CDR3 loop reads CASSLALTGRNTEAFF. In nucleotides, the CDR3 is TGTGCCAGCAGCTTAGCCTTGACAGGGAGGAACACTGAAGCTTTCTTT.

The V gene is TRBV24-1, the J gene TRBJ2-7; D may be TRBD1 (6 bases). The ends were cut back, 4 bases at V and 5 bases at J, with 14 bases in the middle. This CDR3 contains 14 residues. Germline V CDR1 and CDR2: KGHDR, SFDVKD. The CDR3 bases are TGTGCCACCAGTGACACAACAGGGTTCAACGAGCAGTACTTC. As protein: CATSDTTGFNEQYF.

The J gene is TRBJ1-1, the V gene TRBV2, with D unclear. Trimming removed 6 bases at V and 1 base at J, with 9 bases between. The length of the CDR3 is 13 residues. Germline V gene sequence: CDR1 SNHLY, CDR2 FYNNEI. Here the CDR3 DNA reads TGTGCCAGCAGCGCGAGAGGGAACACTGAAGCTTTCTTT. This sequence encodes CASSARGNTEAFF.

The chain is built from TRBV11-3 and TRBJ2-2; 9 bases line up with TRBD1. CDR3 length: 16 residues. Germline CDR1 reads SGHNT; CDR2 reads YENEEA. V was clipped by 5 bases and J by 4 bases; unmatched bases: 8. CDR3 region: CASSGRTGDLTGELFF. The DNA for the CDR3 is TGTGCCAGCAGCGGTAGGACAGGGGACCTCACCGGGGAGCTGTTTTTT.

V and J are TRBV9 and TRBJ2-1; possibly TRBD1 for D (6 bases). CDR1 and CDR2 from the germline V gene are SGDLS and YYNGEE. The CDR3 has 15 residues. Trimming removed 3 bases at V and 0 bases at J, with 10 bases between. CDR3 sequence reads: CASSDRDNSYNEQFF. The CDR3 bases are TGTGCCAGCAGCGACCGGGACAACTCCTACAATGAGCAGTTCTTC.

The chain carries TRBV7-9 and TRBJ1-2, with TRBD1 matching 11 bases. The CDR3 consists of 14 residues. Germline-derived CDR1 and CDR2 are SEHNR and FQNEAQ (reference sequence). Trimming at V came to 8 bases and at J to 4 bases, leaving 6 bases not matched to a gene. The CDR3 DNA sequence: TGTGCCAGCGGCGGACAGGGGGCTTCCTATGGCTACACCTTC. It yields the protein CASGGQGASYGYTF.

As DNA, the CDR3 is TGCAGCGTTGGGGCAGGAGGAGATAATTCACCCCTCCACTTT. Protein sequence: CSVGAGGDNSPLHF. This chain joins TRBV29-1 and TRBJ1-6; no clear D. The V end lost 4 bases, the J end lost 5 bases, and 12 bases lay between the germline ends. CDR3 length: 14 amino acids. The germline gives CDR1 SQVTM, CDR2 ANQGSEA.

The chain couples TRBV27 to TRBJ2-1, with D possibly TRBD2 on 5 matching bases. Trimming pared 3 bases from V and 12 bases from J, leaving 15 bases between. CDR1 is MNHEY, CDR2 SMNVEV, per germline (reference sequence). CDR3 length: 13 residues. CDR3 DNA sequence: TGTGCCAGCAGTTTGTCCCCGGGATTGGTGCAGTTCTTC. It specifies CASSLSPGLVQFF.